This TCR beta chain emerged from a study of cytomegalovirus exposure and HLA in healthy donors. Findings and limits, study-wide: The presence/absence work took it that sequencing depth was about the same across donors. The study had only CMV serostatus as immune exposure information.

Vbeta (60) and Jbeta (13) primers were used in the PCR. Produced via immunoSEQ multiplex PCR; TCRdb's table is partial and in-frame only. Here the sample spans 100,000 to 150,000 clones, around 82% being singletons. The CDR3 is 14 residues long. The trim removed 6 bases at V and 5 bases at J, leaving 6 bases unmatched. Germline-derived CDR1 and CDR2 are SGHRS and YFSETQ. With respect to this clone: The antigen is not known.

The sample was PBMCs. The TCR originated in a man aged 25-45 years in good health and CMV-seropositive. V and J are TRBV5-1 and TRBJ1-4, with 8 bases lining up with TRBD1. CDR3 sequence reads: CASTPGGANEKLFF. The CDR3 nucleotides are TGCGCCAGCACCCCAGGGGGCGCGAATGAAAAACTGTTTTTT.